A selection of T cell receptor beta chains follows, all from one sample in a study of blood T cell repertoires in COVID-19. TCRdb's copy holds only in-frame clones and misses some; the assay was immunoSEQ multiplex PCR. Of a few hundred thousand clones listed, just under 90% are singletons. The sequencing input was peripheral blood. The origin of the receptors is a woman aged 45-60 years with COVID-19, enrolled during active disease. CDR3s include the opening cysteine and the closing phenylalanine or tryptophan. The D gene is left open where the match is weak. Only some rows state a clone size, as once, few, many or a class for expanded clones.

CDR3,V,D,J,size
CASSLLDQSVSDTQYF,TRBV18,NA,TRBJ2-3,NA
CASSLGGPGQGGDTQYF,TRBV7-2,TRBD1,TRBJ2-3,NA
CASSQESDSYTEAFF,TRBV4-3,NA,TRBJ1-1,NA
CASGLVQGRDTQYF,TRBV12-5,NA,TRBJ2-3,NA
CASRRGDNEQFF,TRBV2,NA,TRBJ2-1,once
CASRLTELGTTGELFF,TRBV19,NA,TRBJ2-2,NA
CATSDHRGNQPQHF,TRBV24-1,TRBD1,TRBJ1-5,NA
CASSLVGGQPQHF,TRBV27,NA,TRBJ1-5,NA
CASSHRGLAGLNEQFF,TRBV4-2,TRBD2,TRBJ2-1,NA
CASSLDPELYGYTF,TRBV5-5,NA,TRBJ1-2,NA
CASSPSGVTGELFF,TRBV18,NA,TRBJ2-2,NA
CASSLNRGDYGYTF,TRBV7-3,TRBD1,TRBJ1-2,NA